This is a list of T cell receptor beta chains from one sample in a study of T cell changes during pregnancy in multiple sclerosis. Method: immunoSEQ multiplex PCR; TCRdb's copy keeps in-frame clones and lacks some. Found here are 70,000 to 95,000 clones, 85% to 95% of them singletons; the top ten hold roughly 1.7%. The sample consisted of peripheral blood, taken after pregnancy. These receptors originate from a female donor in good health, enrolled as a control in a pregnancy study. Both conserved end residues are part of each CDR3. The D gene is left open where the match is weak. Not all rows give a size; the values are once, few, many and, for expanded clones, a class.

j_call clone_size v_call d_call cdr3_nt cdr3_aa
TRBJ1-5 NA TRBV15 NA TGTGCCACCACCGATGGCGTGTGGGGGCACAATCAGCCCCAGCATTTT CATTDGVWGHNQPQHF
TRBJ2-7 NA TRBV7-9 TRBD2 TGTGCCAGCAGCGGCCGCGGTGGTAGCGGGAGTTTGGAGTACTTC CASSGRGGSGSLEYF
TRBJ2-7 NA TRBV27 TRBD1 TGTGCCAGCAGTCACGGCCCGGGACAGAGCTCCTACGAGCAGTACTTC CASSHGPGQSSYEQYF
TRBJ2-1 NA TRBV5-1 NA TGCGCCAGCAGCTTGGGTGGAGGGCCCAATGAGCAGTTCTTC CASSLGGGPNEQFF
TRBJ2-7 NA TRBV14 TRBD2 TGTGCCAGCAGCCAAGTTAGCGGGAGAATCCACGAGCAGTACTTC CASSQVSGRIHEQYF
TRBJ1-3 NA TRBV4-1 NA TGCGCCAGCAGCCACATAAACAGGGTTGCAAACACCATATATTTT CASSHINRVANTIYF
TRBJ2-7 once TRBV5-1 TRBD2 TGCGCCAGCAGCTTGGTAGCGGGGGGGGTCCCATTCGAGCAGTACTTC CASSLVAGGVPFEQYF
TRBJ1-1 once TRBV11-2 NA TGTGCCAGCAGCTTAGACATGAACACTGAAGCTTTCTTT CASSLDMNTEAFF
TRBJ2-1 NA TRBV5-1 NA TGCGCCAGCAGCTTGGTACCCGGAGACAATGAGCAGTTCTTC CASSLVPGDNEQFF
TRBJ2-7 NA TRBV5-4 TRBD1 TGTGCCACTTTACCCCGGGACAGGGAGGGCGAGCAGTACTTC CATLPRDREGEQYF
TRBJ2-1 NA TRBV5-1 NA TGCGCCAGCAGCTTGGAAACTAGACATGAGCAGTTCTTC CASSLETRHEQFF
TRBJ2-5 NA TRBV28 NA TGTGCCAGCAGTTTAGGCAGGTACAAGAATACCCAGTACTTC CASSLGRYKNTQYF
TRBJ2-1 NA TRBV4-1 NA TGCGCCAGCAGCCAGTACGGTCCCCAGTTCTTC CASSQYGPQFF
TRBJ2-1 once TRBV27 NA TGTGCCAGCAGTTCCCCGACTGGAAACTCCTACAATGAGCAGTTCTTC CASSSPTGNSYNEQFF
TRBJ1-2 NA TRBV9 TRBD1 TGTGCCAGCAGCGCGACAGGGGGCGTGGGCTACACCTTC CASSATGGVGYTF
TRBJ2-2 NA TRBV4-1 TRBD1 TGCGCCAGCAGCCAAGATCAGGGGGCAGCCGGGGAGCTGTTTTTT CASSQDQGAAGELFF
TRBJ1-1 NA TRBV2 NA TGTGCCAGCATTCGAGCCGACGGGGGGAACACTGAAGCTTTCTTT CASIRADGGNTEAFF
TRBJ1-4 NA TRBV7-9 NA TGTGCCAGCAGCTTTCTACAGGCTCCAGAAAAACTGTTTTTT CASSFLQAPEKLFF
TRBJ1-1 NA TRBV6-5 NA TGTGCCAGCAGTTACTCGACGGGTAGCACTGAAGCTTTCTTT CASSYSTGSTEAFF
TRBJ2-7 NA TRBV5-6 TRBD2 TGTGCCAGCAGCGTGGTGGGACTAGCGGGGTACTACGAGCAGTACTTC CASSVVGLAGYYEQYF
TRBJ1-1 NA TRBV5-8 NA TGTGCCAGCGAGCCCGTGAACACTGAAGCTTTCTTT CASEPVNTEAFF
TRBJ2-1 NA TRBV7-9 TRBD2 TGTGCCAGCATCCTGACGGGGGGGAGAAATGAGCAGTTCTTC CASILTGGRNEQFF
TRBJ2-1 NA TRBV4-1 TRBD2 TGCGCCAGCAGCCAAGATTCATGGACTAGCGGGAGAGGGGCCTACAATGAGCAGTTCTTC CASSQDSWTSGRGAYNEQFF
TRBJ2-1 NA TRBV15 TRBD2 TGTGCCACCAGCAGGGGACATAAGGGACTAGCGGAGGGCTCCTACAATGAGCAGTTCTTC CATSRGHKGLAEGSYNEQFF
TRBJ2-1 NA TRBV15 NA TGTGCCACCAGCAGCAGGGTCGCCTACAATGAGCAGTTCTTC CATSSRVAYNEQFF
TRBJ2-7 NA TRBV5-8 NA TGTGCCAGCAGCTTCGAAACGAAGACCTACGTGGGGAGCTTC CASSFETKTYVGSF
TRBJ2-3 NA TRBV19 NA TGTGCCAGTAGTATAATGGGGGGTGGATCCGGAGATACGCAGTATTTT CASSIMGGGSGDTQYF
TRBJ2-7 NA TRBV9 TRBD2 TGTGCCAGCAGCGTAGTAGGGGCGGGGACTAGCGGAAAACCTTACGAGCAGTACTTC CASSVVGAGTSGKPYEQYF
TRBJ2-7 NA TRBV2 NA TGTGCCGGATCACGGAGTACCTACGAGCAGTACTTC CAGSRSTYEQYF
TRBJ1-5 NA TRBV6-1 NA TGTGCCAGCAGTGTTGGAGGCAATCAGCCCCAGCATTTT CASSVGGNQPQHF
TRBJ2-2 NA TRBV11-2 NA TGTGCCAGCAGCTTAAGGCGGGGCAGAAGCACCGGGGAGCTGTTTTTT CASSLRRGRSTGELFF
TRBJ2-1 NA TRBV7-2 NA TGTGCCAGCAGCTTAGGAGGAGGGTATGAGCAGTTCTTC CASSLGGGYEQFF
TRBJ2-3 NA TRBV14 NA TGTGCCAGCAGCCAAGTGAGGGTGGCTAGTACGCAGTATTTT CASSQVRVASTQYF
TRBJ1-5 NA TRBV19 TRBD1 TGTGCCAGTAGTACAGGACAGGGGGTTCCTCAGCCCCAGCATTTT CASSTGQGVPQPQHF
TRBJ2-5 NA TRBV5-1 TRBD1 TGCGCCAGCAGCTTTCAGGGGGCGTCAGAGACCCAGTACTTC CASSFQGASETQYF
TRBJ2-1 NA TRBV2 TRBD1 TGTGCCAGCAGGGGACAGGGAAGGTACAATGAGCAGTTCTTC CASRGQGRYNEQFF
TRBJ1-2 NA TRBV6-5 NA TGTGCCAGCAGCCTTACAGGAAATTACTATGGCTACACCTTC CASSLTGNYYGYTF
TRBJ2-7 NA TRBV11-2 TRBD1 TGTGCCAGCAGCCTGACAGGGAGCTCCTACGAGCAGTACTTC CASSLTGSSYEQYF
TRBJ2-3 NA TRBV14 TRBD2 TGTGCCAGCAGCCAACATCTAGCGGGATCGGGCACAGATACGCAGTATTTT CASSQHLAGSGTDTQYF
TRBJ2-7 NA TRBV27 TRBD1 TGTGCCAGCACTTTCGGACAGGGGTACGAGCAGTACTTC CASTFGQGYEQYF
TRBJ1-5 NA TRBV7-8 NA TGTGCCAGCAGCTCATATCCGGGGGATCAGCCCCAGCATTTT CASSSYPGDQPQHF
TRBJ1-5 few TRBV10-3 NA TGTGCCATCAGCCTACAGGGTTTCGGTCAGCCCCAGCATTTT CAISLQGFGQPQHF
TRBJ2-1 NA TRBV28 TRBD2 TGTGCCAGCAGTGAACGACTAGCGGGAGCCTACAATGAGCAGTTCTTC CASSERLAGAYNEQFF
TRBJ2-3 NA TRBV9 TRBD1 TGTGCCAGCAGCGGGTTCAGGGGGCCAGATACGCAGTATTTT CASSGFRGPDTQYF
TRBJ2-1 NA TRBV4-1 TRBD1 TGCGCCAGCAGCCAAGTGGGCAGGGGGTCCTACAATGAGCAGTTCTTC CASSQVGRGSYNEQFF
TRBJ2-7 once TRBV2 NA TGTGCCAGCAGCCCCCAACTACTCCGTAACTACGAGCAGTACTTC CASSPQLLRNYEQYF
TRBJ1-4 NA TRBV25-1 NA TGTGCCAGCAGTGAACGGGAAGGGAATGAAAAACTGTTTTTT CASSEREGNEKLFF
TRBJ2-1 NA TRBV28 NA TGTGCCAGCAGTTTACCGATGACAATCTACAATGAGCAGTTCTTC CASSLPMTIYNEQFF